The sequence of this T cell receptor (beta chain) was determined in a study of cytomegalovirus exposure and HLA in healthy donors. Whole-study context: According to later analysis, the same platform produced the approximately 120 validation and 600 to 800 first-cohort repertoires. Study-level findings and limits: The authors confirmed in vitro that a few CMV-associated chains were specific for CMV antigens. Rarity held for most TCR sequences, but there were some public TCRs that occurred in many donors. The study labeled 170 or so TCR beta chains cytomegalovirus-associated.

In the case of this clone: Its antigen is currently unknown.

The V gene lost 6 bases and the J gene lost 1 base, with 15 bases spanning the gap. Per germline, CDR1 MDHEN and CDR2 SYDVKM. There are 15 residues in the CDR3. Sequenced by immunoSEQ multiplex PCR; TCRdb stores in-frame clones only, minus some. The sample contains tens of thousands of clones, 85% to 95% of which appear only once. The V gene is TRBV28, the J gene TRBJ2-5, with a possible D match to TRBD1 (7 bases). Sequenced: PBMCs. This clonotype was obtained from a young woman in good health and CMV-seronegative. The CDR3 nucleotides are TGTGCCAGCAGCCTCAACAGGGGAGGCCAAGAGACCCAGTACTTC. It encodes CASSLNRGGQETQYF.